This T cell receptor (beta chain) was obtained from a study of circulating CD8 cells and anti-PD-1 response in melanoma. Live CD3+CD8+TCRalphabeta+ cells were sorted into four subsets by PD-1 and/or TIGIT. This CDR3 has 15 amino acids. The V segment lost 4 bases and the J segment 3 bases; nucleotides outside the gene matches: 9. Per the germline V gene, CDR1 is SGHTA and CDR2 is FQGNSA. TCR libraries were prepared from about 15 ng of total RNA with the QIAseq Immune Repertoire TCR panel. TCRdb independently ran MiXCR on the reads; one entry per CDR3 protein. This sample carries some 1,300 distinct CDR3 sequences, 6.5% to 7.5% of them seen once, and the ten largest clones take 4.5% to 7%. By sample share, this clonotype is large.

The sequences come from CD8+ T cells from PBMCs, collected at baseline or after one month of anti-PD-1 therapy (not recorded which). V usage is TRBV7-2 and J usage is TRBJ2-7; 7 bases agree with TRBD2. The TCR was taken from a human donor with melanoma. The CDR3 sequence: CASSSRWGGNYEQYF. CDR3 DNA: TGTGCCAGCAGCTCCCGGTGGGGGGGTAACTACGAGCAGTACTTC.